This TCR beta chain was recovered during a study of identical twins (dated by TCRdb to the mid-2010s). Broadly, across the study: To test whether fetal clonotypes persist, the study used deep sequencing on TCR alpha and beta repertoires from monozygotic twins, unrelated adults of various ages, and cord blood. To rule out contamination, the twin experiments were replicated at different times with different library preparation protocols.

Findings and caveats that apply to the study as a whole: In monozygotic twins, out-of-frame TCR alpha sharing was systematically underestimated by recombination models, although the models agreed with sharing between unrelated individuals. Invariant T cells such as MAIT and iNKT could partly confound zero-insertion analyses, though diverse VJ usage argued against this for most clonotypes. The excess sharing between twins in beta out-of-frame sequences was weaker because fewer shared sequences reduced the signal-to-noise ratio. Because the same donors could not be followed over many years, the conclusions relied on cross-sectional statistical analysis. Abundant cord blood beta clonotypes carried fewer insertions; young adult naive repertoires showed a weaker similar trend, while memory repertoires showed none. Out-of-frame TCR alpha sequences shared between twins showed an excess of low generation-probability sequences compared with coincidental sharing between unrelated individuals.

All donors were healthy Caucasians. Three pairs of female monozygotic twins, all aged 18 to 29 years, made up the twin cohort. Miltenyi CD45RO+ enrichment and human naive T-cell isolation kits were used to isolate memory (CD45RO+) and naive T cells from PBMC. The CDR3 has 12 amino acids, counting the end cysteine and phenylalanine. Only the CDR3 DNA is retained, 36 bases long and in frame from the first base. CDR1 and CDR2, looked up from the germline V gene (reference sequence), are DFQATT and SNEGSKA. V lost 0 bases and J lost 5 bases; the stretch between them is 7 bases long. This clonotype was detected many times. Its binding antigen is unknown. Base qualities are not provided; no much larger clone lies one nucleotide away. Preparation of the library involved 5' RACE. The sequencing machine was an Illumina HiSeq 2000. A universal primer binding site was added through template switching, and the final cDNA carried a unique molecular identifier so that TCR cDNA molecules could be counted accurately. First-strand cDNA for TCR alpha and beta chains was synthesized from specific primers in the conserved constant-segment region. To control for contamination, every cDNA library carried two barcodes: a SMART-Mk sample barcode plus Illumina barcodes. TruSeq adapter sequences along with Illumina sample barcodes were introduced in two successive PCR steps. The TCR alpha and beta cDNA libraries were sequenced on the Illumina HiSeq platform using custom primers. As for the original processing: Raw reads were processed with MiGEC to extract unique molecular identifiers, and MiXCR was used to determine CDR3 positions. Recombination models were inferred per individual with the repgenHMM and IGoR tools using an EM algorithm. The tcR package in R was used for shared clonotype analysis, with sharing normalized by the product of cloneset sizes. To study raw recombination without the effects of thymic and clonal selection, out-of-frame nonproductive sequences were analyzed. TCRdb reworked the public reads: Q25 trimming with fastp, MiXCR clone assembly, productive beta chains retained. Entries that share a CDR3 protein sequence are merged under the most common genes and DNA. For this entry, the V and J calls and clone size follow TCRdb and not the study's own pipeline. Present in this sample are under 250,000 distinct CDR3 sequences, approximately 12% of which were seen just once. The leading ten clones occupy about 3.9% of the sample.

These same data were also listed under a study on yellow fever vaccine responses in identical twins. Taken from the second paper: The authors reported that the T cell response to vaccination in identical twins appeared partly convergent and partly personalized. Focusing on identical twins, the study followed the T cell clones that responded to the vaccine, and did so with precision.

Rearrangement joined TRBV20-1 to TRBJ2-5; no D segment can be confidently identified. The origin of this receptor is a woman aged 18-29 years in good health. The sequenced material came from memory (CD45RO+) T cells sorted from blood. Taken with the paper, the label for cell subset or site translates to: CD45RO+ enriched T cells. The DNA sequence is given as TGCAGTGCTAGAGATGGGTGGGAGACCCAGTACTTC. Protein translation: CSARDGWETQYF.